The 26 T cell receptor beta chains given below trace back to one sample, sequenced in a study of cytomegalovirus exposure and HLA in healthy donors (dated 2017 in TCRdb). Libraries were constructed by the immunoSEQ multiplex PCR assay. TCRdb took this table from immuneACCESS and kept in-frame rearrangements with V and J called. Such tables lack part of the clones; where checked against another copy, unresolved V genes explain under half of the gap, and the rest is unexplained. This sample has 250,000 to 300,000 clones in its table, and 65% to 90% of those were observed once. 1% of the sample comes from the top ten. The specimen sequenced was PBMCs. The receptors shown here come from a woman between 18 and 29 years old in good health and CMV-seronegative.

This clone was detected only once. The V call is TRBV19, the J call TRBJ2-3; 13 bases align to TRBD2. The germline V gene has CDR1 LNHDA and CDR2 SQIVND (reference sequence). Trimming at V came to 3 bases and at J to 0 bases, leaving 3 bases not matched to a gene. The CDR3 runs to 17 residues. CDR3 loop: CASSMGTSGASTDTQYF. The CDR3 coding sequence is TGTGCCAGTAGTATGGGGACTAGCGGGGCTAGCACAGATACGCAGTATTTT.

J is TRBJ1-5 and V is TRBV5-4; no firm D call. V gave up 0 bases and J gave up 4 bases, with 8 bases separating them. CDR3 length: 14 residues. Germline V gene sequence: CDR1 SGHNT, CDR2 YYREEE (reference sequence). The CDR3 bases are TGTGCCAGCAGCTTGGGCGGCTATAATCAGCCCCAGCATTTT. This gives the protein CASSLGGYNQPQHF. The entire variable domain, with the rest obtained from reference TRBV5-4 and TRBJ1-5, is as follows: ETGVTQSPTHLIKTRGQQVTLRCSSQSGHNTVSWYQQALGQGPQFIFQYYREEENGRGNFPPRFSGLQFPNYSSELNVNALELDDSALYLCASSLGGYNQPQHFGDGTRLSIL.

The rearrangement joins TRBV11-2 to TRBJ1-5; D gene ambiguous. The CDR3 has 16 amino acids. V was shortened by 4 bases and J by 2 bases, with 15 bases between the two germline ends. CDR1 is SGHAT and CDR2 is FQNNGV in the germline V gene. The CDR3 sequence: CASSSTLGRGNQPQHF. CDR3 nucleotide sequence: TGTGCCAGCAGCTCTACCCTTGGGAGAGGCAATCAGCCCCAGCATTTT. Full variable domain (outside the CDR3, taken from reference TRBV11-2 and TRBJ1-5): EAGVAQSPRYKIIEKRQSVAFWCNPISGHATLYWYQQILGQGPKLLIQFQNNGVVDDSQLPKDRFSAERLKGVDSTLKIQPAKLEDSAVYLCASSSTLGRGNQPQHFGDGTRLSIL.

This chain joins TRBV19 and TRBJ2-5; no reliable D call. Trimming left V 5 bases short and J 1 base short, with 8 bases between. This CDR3 comprises 13 residues. Germline lookup yields CDR1 LNHDA and CDR2 SQIVND (reference sequence). The CDR3 spells CASSLAIQETQYF. The DNA for the CDR3 is TGTGCCAGTAGTCTCGCGATCCAAGAGACCCAGTACTTC.

This chain uses TRBV18 with TRBJ1-3; TRBD1 agrees at 7 bases. CDR3 length equals 14 residues. The trim removed 8 bases at V and 0 bases at J, leaving 4 bases unmatched. CDR1 KGHSH and CDR2 LQKENI come from the germline V gene. CDR3 in DNA: TGTGCCAGCGACAGGGATTCCTCTGGAAACACCATATATTTT. It is translated as CASDRDSSGNTIYF.

The CDR3 sequence is CAYPGGRYGYTF. Here the CDR3 DNA reads TGTGCCTACCCGGGAGGACGATATGGCTACACCTTC. This chain uses TRBV30 with TRBJ1-2; D gene unclear. The CDR3 has 12 amino acids. The ends were cut back, 7 bases at V and 5 bases at J, with 14 bases in the middle. In germline, CDR1 is GTSNPN, CDR2 SVGIG (reference sequence).

The chain recombines TRBV2 with TRBJ1-5; D is possibly TRBD1 (6 bases). From germline, CDR1 is SNHLY and CDR2 FYNNEI. The V and J ends lost 6 bases and 0 bases respectively, with 21 bases between them. This CDR3 is 18 amino acids long. CDR3 bases: TGTGCCAGCAGCAAAGGGGGAGAACCAATTTATAGCAATCAGCCCCAGCATTTT. It yields the protein CASSKGGEPIYSNQPQHF. Full variable domain (remainder filled in from reference TRBV2 and TRBJ1-5): EPEVTQTPSHQVTQMGQEVILRCVPISNHLYFYWYRQILGQKVEFLVSFYNNEISEKSEIFDDQFSVERPDGSNFTLKIRSTKLEDSAMYFCASSKGGEPIYSNQPQHFGDGTRLSIL.

This clone occurred a few times. The chain employs TRBV19 and TRBJ1-5, with D perhaps TRBD1 (5 bases). V shed 8 bases and J shed 2 bases, with 16 bases lying between them. The CDR3 loop spans 15 amino acids. Per germline, CDR1 LNHDA and CDR2 SQIVND (reference sequence). CDR3 residues: CASSGGAFGNQPQHF. CDR3 sequence (DNA): TGTGCCAGTTCAGGAGGGGCGTTCGGCAATCAGCCCCAGCATTTT.

The V call is TRBV9, the J call TRBJ2-6, with a weak D call TRBD1 (6 bases). Trimming left V 3 bases short and J 0 bases short, with 7 bases between. Per the germline V gene, CDR1 is SGDLS and CDR2 is YYNGEE. CDR3 length: 15 residues. This CDR3 reads CASSAQGSGANVLTF. The CDR3 region has the DNA TGTGCCAGCAGCGCACAGGGCTCTGGGGCCAACGTCCTGACTTTC.

The genes are TRBV10-1 and TRBJ2-7; 10 bases map to TRBD1. From germline, CDR1 is WNHNN and CDR2 SYGVQD (reference sequence). The CDR3 covers 14 residues. After removal of 8 bases from V and 4 bases from J, the junction contained 8 bases not matched to a gene. This CDR3 reads CASPAGQGKYEQYF. DNA for the CDR3: TGCGCCAGCCCCGCGGGACAGGGGAAATACGAGCAGTACTTC.

This clone was recorded a few times. The chain combines TRBV5-5 with TRBJ1-2; D unclear. Germline V gene data show CDR1 as SGHKS and CDR2 as YYEKEE (reference sequence). The CDR3 covers 11 residues. Trimming removed 0 bases from V and 13 bases from J, with 10 bases in between. CDR3 region: CASSLGQNLTF. The CDR3 DNA sequence: TGTGCCAGCAGCTTGGGGCAGAACCTCACCTTC.

The chain is built from TRBV2 and TRBJ1-2; 9 positions agree with TRBD1. The CDR3 totals 13 residues. Germline loops: CDR1 SNHLY, CDR2 FYNNEI. In DNA, the CDR3 is TGTGCTATACCCGGGACAGGGACCGGTGGCTACACCTTC. It is translated as CAIPGTGTGGYTF.

The chain joins TRBV11-2 to TRBJ1-1; D not resolved. Germline CDR1 SGHAT, CDR2 FQNNGV. The CDR3 extends over 14 amino acids. Trimming took off 4 bases at V and 1 base at J, with 10 bases between the two ends. This CDR3 is CASSSLQWNTEAFF. Written as DNA, the CDR3 is TGTGCCAGCAGCTCCCTTCAGTGGAACACTGAAGCTTTCTTT. Variable domain in full (rest from reference TRBV11-2 and TRBJ1-1): EAGVAQSPRYKIIEKRQSVAFWCNPISGHATLYWYQQILGQGPKLLIQFQNNGVVDDSQLPKDRFSAERLKGVDSTLKIQPAKLEDSAVYLCASSSLQWNTEAFFGQGTRLTVV.

The chain employs TRBV27 and TRBJ2-7; TRBD1 matches at 7 bases. Germline V gene data show CDR1 as MNHEY and CDR2 as SMNVEV (reference sequence). The CDR3 spans 15 residues. V shed 5 bases and J 4 bases; nucleotides not matched to a gene: 11. The CDR3 region is CASSLSSGTVYEQYF. The CDR3, as DNA: TGTGCCAGCAGTCTCTCGTCTGGGACAGTATACGAGCAGTACTTC.

This clone was detected only a few times. The chain couples TRBV19 to TRBJ1-2; D call uncertain. Trimming took 2 bases from V and 1 from J, leaving 11 bases between them. Per germline, CDR1 LNHDA and CDR2 SQIVND (reference sequence). The CDR3 runs to 15 residues. The CDR3 region is CASSISVSHNYGYTF. The DNA of the CDR3 is TGTGCCAGTAGTATAAGCGTTTCTCATAACTATGGCTACACCTTC.

The rearrangement uses TRBV10-3 and TRBJ2-3; a possible D gene is TRBD1 (5 bases). The CDR3 is 14 residues long. Deletions cut 8 bases from V and 1 base from J, with 13 bases between. CDR1 and CDR2 (germline): ENHRY, SYGVKD. CDR3 amino acids: CAIGATLGTDTQYF. In DNA form, the CDR3 reads TGTGCCATCGGGGCGACCCTAGGCACAGATACGCAGTATTTT.

The gene calls are TRBV5-1 and TRBJ2-7; D might be TRBD2 (6 bases). CDR3 length equals 15 residues. V was trimmed by 4 bases and J by 3 bases, leaving 17 bases between them. Germline-derived CDR1 and CDR2 are SGHRS and YFSETQ. DNA of the CDR3: TGCGCCAGCAGCCGGGGGACTGTTCGTAACTACGAGCAGTACTTC. Translated, it gives CASSRGTVRNYEQYF. Drawing the rest from reference TRBV5-1 and TRBJ2-7, the complete variable domain is KAGVTQTPRYLIKTRGQQVTLSCSPISGHRSVSWYQQTPGQGLQFLFEYFSETQRNKGNFPGRFSGRQFSNSRSEMNVSTLELGDSALYLCASSRGTVRNYEQYFGPGTRLTVT.

The chain's CDR3 is CASTEGGTGVYEQYF. The CDR3 DNA reads as TGCGCCAGCACCGAGGGGGGGACGGGGGTCTACGAGCAGTACTTC. The chain has TRBV10-2 and TRBJ2-7; tentatively, D is TRBD2 (7 bases). The germline V gene encodes CDR1 WSHSY and CDR2 SAAADI. V gave up 7 bases and J gave up 3 bases, with 19 bases separating them. The CDR3 is 15 residues long.

This sequence joins TRBV4-3 and TRBJ2-7; a weak D match, TRBD2 (7 bases). The CDR3 loop spans 16 amino acids. Trimming shortened V by 1 base and J by 1 base, and 14 bases separated the two germline ends. Germline V gene data show CDR1 as LGHNA and CDR2 as YSLEER. CDR3 in amino acids: CASSQVGGAMSYEQYF. The CDR3 DNA sequence: TGCGCCAGCAGCCAAGTGGGGGGGGCTATGTCCTACGAGCAGTACTTC.

The genes are TRBV7-9 and TRBJ2-7, with 15 nucleotides matching TRBD2. Germline V gene sequence: CDR1 SEHNR, CDR2 FQNEAQ (reference sequence). CDR3 length: 15 amino acids. Trimming removed 8 bases from V and 2 bases from J; junction bases left unmatched: 4. The DNA for the CDR3 is TGTGCCAGCGGCCGGACTAGCGGGAGGGCCTACGAGCAGTACTTC. The encoded protein is CASGRTSGRAYEQYF.

J is TRBJ1-2 and V is TRBV5-6; D remains ambiguous. V was cut by 3 bases and J by 7 bases, with 10 bases left in between. The CDR3 covers 12 residues. CDR1 is SGHDT, CDR2 YYEEEE, per germline. The CDR3 DNA sequence: TGTGCCAGCAGCTGGTCTACGGGTGGCTACACCTTC. It encodes CASSWSTGGYTF.

The chain employs TRBV27 and TRBJ2-7, with D possibly matching TRBD2 (7 bases). Germline V gene data show CDR1 as MNHEY and CDR2 as SMNVEV (reference sequence). The CDR3 consists of 13 residues. With 5 bases removed from V and 6 bases from J, the gap between germline ends came to 14 bases. The CDR3 region is CASSPRRGGEQYF. The CDR3 DNA sequence: TGTGCCAGCAGTCCCCGGAGGGGGGGCGAGCAGTACTTC.

This clone was recorded once. The V gene is TRBV29-1, the J gene TRBJ1-4; weak D call: TRBD1 (5 bases). The CDR3 sequence is 14 residues long. V was trimmed by 6 bases and J by 7 bases, leaving 18 bases between them. CDR1 SQVTM and CDR2 ANQGSEA come from the germline V gene. CDR3 nucleotides: TGCAGCGTCGCACAGACAGACACGACTGAAAAACTGTTTTTT. Its translation is CSVAQTDTTEKLFF. The whole variable domain, remainder taken from reference TRBV29-1 and TRBJ1-4, is SAVISQKPSRDICQRGTSLTIQCQVDSQVTMMFWYRQQPGQSLTLIATANQGSEATYESGFVIDKFPISRPNLTFSTLTVSNMSPEDSSIYLCSVAQTDTTEKLFFGSGTQLSVL.

This chain uses TRBV30 with TRBJ1-5; D perhaps matches TRBD1 (5 bases). Germline V gene lookup returns CDR1 GTSNPN and CDR2 SVGIG (reference sequence). V dropped 2 bases and J dropped 9 bases, with 17 bases sitting between them. The CDR3 is made up of 14 amino acids. The CDR3 spells CAWSLTVDLGPQHF. CDR3 coding DNA: TGTGCCTGGAGTCTGACAGTGGACCTGGGGCCCCAGCATTTT.

The chain uses TRBV6-1 and TRBJ2-1; TRBD2 matches 13 bases. The V gene's germline CDR1 is MNHNS and CDR2 SASEGT. J gave up 8 bases and V 4 bases, and 8 bases lay outside the gene matches. CDR3 length: 16 residues. CDR3 nucleotide sequence: TGTGCCAGCAGTGGGCTGGGACTAGCGGGACGGGATGAGCAGTTCTTC. This gives the protein CASSGLGLAGRDEQFF.

V usage is TRBV5-1 and J usage is TRBJ2-7; 9 nucleotides match TRBD1. The V segment lost 3 bases and the J segment 0 bases; nucleotides outside the gene matches: 4. CDR3 length: 15 residues. CDR1 SGHRS and CDR2 YFSETQ come from the germline V gene. The CDR3 DNA sequence: TGCGCCAGCAGCTCAGGACAGGGGTACTCCTACGAGCAGTACTTC. Translation: CASSSGQGYSYEQYF.